These 31 T cell receptor beta chains were sequenced from one sample in a study of blood T cell repertoires in COVID-19. Sequencing used immunoSEQ multiplex PCR; TCRdb keeps in-frame clones, though not all of them. The sample shows about 240,000 clones, 80% to 85% of them seen only once. Sequencing used peripheral blood. These receptors originate from a woman under 30 with acute or convalescent COVID-19.

CDR3 sequence: CASSLRSLGTDTQYF. In DNA form, the CDR3 reads TGCGCCAGCAGCTTGAGGTCCCTCGGGACAGATACGCAGTATTTT. The chain uses TRBV5-1 and TRBJ2-3; D is undetermined. Trimming cost V 1 base and J 3 bases, with 12 bases left between them. The CDR3 is made up of 15 amino acids. Germline lookup yields CDR1 SGHRS and CDR2 YFSETQ.

This chain connects TRBV18 to TRBJ2-3; tentative D call: TRBD1 (6 bases). This CDR3 is 19 amino acids long. Trimming shortened V by 3 bases and J by 1 base, and 23 bases separated the two germline ends. Looked up from germline, CDR1 is KGHSH and CDR2 is LQKENI. The CDR3 DNA follows: TGTGCCAGCTCACCCTTTAAAGGGTCAAAGGGGGTTCGCACAGATACGCAGTATTTT. Translation: CASSPFKGSKGVRTDTQYF.

V gene TRBV5-8 combines with J gene TRBJ2-3, with 10 bases matching TRBD2. Germline lookup yields CDR1 SGHTS and CDR2 YDEGEE. The ends lost 0 bases at V and 2 bases at J; junction bases unmatched: 6. CDR3 size: 17 residues. CDR3 loop: CASSLVRTSGYTDTQYF. CDR3 DNA: TGTGCCAGCAGCTTGGTGAGGACTAGCGGATACACAGATACGCAGTATTTT. The full variable domain, its missing parts supplied by reference TRBV5-8 and TRBJ2-3, is EAGVTQSPTHLIKTRGQQATLRCSPISGHTSVYWYQQALGLGLQFLLWYDEGEERNRGNFPPRFSGRQFPNYSSELNVNALELEDSALYLCASSLVRTSGYTDTQYFGPGTRLTVL.

This clone was counted once. The chain carries TRBV13 and TRBJ2-7; D possibly corresponds to TRBD1 (6 bases). The germline V and J ends were trimmed by 1 base and 3 bases, with 10 bases remaining between them. The CDR3 sequence is 14 residues long. From germline, CDR1 is PRHDT and CDR2 FYEKMQ (reference sequence). The DNA of the CDR3 is TGTGCCAGCAGCTTAGAACAGGGAGTCTACGAGCAGTACTTC. The encoded protein is CASSLEQGVYEQYF. Variable domain in full (rest from reference TRBV13 and TRBJ2-7): AAGVIQSPRHLIKEKRETATLKCYPIPRHDTVYWYQQGPGQDPQFLISFYEKMQSDKGSIPDRFSAQQFSDYHSELNMSSLELGDSALYFCASSLEQGVYEQYFGPGTRLTVT.

Only a few counts were recorded for this clone. The CDR3 nucleotides read TGTGCCAGCAGCTCCAGACTAGCGCACTACAATGAGCAGTTCTTC. Its protein is CASSSRLAHYNEQFF. This rearrangement joins TRBV11-2 to TRBJ2-1; 8 bases match TRBD2. Germline V gene sequence: CDR1 SGHAT, CDR2 FQNNGV. The CDR3 spans 15 residues. Trimming removed 4 bases from V and 3 bases from J; junction bases left unmatched: 5.

V is TRBV7-2 and J is TRBJ1-2, with D perhaps matching TRBD1 (6 bases). Trimming pared 5 bases from V and 3 bases from J, leaving 16 bases between. Per the germline V gene, CDR1 is SGHTA and CDR2 is FQGNSA. This CDR3 region has 15 residues. The CDR3 nucleotides read TGTGCCAGCAGCCCCCGAACAGGGATAGACTATGGCTACACCTTC. Protein: CASSPRTGIDYGYTF. Full variable domain (rest looked up from reference TRBV7-2 and TRBJ1-2): GAGVSQSPSNKVTEKGKDVELRCDPISGHTALYWYRQSLGQGLEFLIYFQGNSAPDKSGLPSDRFSAERTGGSVSTLTIQRTQQEDSAVYLCASSPRTGIDYGYTFGSGTRLTVV.

The chain employs TRBV7-2 and TRBJ2-1; D possibly corresponds to TRBD1 (5 bases). The germline V gene encodes CDR1 SGHTA and CDR2 FQGNSA. The CDR3 length is 11 residues. Between the trimmed V and J ends, which lost 5 bases and 13 bases, there was a span of 12 bases. The CDR3 region is CASSSGHSQFF. Written as DNA, the CDR3 is TGTGCCAGCAGCAGTGGACACTCTCAGTTCTTC.

V and J are TRBV25-1 and TRBJ1-1; TRBD1 is a possible D gene (5 bases). This CDR3 region has 14 residues. Between the trimmed V and J ends, which lost 0 bases and 7 bases, there was a span of 12 bases. Per the germline V gene, CDR1 is MGHDK and CDR2 is SYGVNS. The CDR3 DNA reads as TGTGCCAGCAGTGAATATTTGCAGGGTAGTGAAGCTTTCTTT. This gives the protein CASSEYLQGSEAFF. Full variable domain (missing parts from reference TRBV25-1 and TRBJ1-1): EADIYQTPRYLVIGTGKKITLECSQTMGHDKMYWYQQDPGMELHLIHYSYGVNSTEKGDLSSESTVSRIRTEHFPLTLESARPSHTSQYLCASSEYLQGSEAFFGQGTRLTVV.

V usage is TRBV19 and J usage is TRBJ2-1, with 9 bases matching TRBD2. The CDR3 contains 14 residues. Germline CDR1 LNHDA, CDR2 SQIVND (reference sequence). With V trimmed by 5 bases and J by 4 bases, 3 bases remained unmatched. DNA for the CDR3: TGTGCCAGTAGTGGGCTAGCGGGATACAATGAGCAGTTCTTC. It specifies CASSGLAGYNEQFF.

This clone has just one count. V gene TRBV14 combines with J gene TRBJ1-6; the D gene is possibly TRBD1 (6 bases). V lost 2 bases to trimming and J lost 6 bases, with 11 bases between them. CDR1 and CDR2 from the germline V gene are SGHDN and FVKESK. This CDR3 spans 15 amino acids. The DNA for the CDR3 is TGTGCCAGCAGCCAATTTCAGGACAGTAATTCACCCCTCCACTTT. Protein product: CASSQFQDSNSPLHF.

This clone has only a few counts. The chain joins TRBV19 to TRBJ2-1; 8 bases are shared with TRBD2. The CDR3 spans 18 residues. V was clipped by 2 bases and J by 8 bases; unmatched bases: 17. CDR1 and CDR2 from the germline V gene are LNHDA and SQIVND (reference sequence). CDR3 sequence: CASSIFPLTSVSRDEQFF. As DNA, the CDR3 is TGTGCCAGTAGTATATTCCCTCTGACTAGCGTGAGTAGGGATGAGCAGTTCTTC.

The chain has TRBV7-2 and TRBJ1-2; possibly TRBD1 for D (5 bases). V shed 4 bases and J shed 3 bases, with 18 bases lying between them. The CDR3 loop spans 16 amino acids. Germline-derived CDR1 and CDR2 are SGHTA and FQGNSA. In DNA, the CDR3 is TGTGCCAGCAGCTCTCCGGGAGGCCTGGGGGACTATGGCTACACCTTC. It is translated as CASSSPGGLGDYGYTF.

The chain couples TRBV5-6 to TRBJ1-2, with TRBD1 matching over 8 bases. With V trimmed by 3 bases and J by 4 bases, 5 bases remained unmatched. Germline lookup yields CDR1 SGHDT and CDR2 YYEEEE. The CDR3 loop spans 14 amino acids. This chain's CDR3 is CASSSRTGSYGYTF. DNA for the CDR3: TGTGCCAGCAGCTCTCGGACAGGGTCCTATGGCTACACCTTC.

The chain is built from TRBV19 and TRBJ1-2; TRBD1 agrees at 8 bases. Germline-derived CDR1 and CDR2 are LNHDA and SQIVND (reference sequence). Trimming cost V 3 bases and J 8 bases; bases outside gene matches: 2. The CDR3 runs to 12 residues. CDR3 sequence reads: CASSMQGAGYTF. CDR3 sequence (DNA): TGTGCCAGTAGTATGCAGGGGGCCGGCTACACCTTC.

This rearrangement joins TRBV30 to TRBJ1-1; 7 nucleotides agree with TRBD1. The ends lost 3 bases at V and 1 base at J; junction bases unmatched: 5. This CDR3 spans 14 amino acids. The germline V gene encodes CDR1 GTSNPN and CDR2 SVGIG (reference sequence). CDR3 region: CAWSDRDRNTEAFF. For the CDR3, the DNA is TGTGCCTGGAGCGACAGGGATCGGAACACTGAAGCTTTCTTT.

The J gene is TRBJ1-5, the V gene TRBV19; 7 bases align to TRBD1. J was trimmed by 2 bases and V by 3 bases; bases with no gene match: 7. The germline V gene has CDR1 LNHDA and CDR2 SQIVND (reference sequence). The CDR3 runs 16 residues. CDR3 in DNA: TGTGCCAGTAGTATCCACAGGGGAGTTGGCAATCAGCCCCAGCATTTT. Amino acid sequence: CASSIHRGVGNQPQHF.

The chain links TRBV27 to TRBJ2-5, with 11 positions matching TRBD2. This CDR3 has 18 amino acids. Trimming removed 4 bases from V and 4 bases from J; junction bases left unmatched: 14. Germline V gene sequence: CDR1 MNHEY, CDR2 SMNVEV (reference sequence). CDR3 DNA: TGTGCCAGCAGTTCGACTAGCGGGGATTGGATTGGAGGAGAGACCCAGTACTTC. This codes for CASSSTSGDWIGGETQYF.

V gene TRBV7-8 combines with J gene TRBJ2-7; D is unresolved. Germline-derived CDR1 and CDR2 are SGHVS and FQNEAQ. The CDR3 extends over 11 amino acids. Trimming took 5 bases from V and 3 from J, leaving 5 bases between them. CDR3 protein: CASSPGYEQYF. CDR3 nucleotide sequence: TGTGCCAGCAGCCCAGGCTACGAGCAGTACTTC.

This chain uses TRBV29-1 with TRBJ2-1; possibly TRBD2 for D (6 bases). The V and J ends lost 6 bases and 6 bases respectively, with 18 bases between them. The CDR3 runs to 14 residues. Per germline, CDR1 SQVTM and CDR2 ANQGSEA. CDR3 residues: CSVRLSSAPNEQFF. The CDR3 DNA follows: TGCAGCGTGCGTCTTTCTAGCGCCCCCAATGAGCAGTTCTTC.

The gene calls are TRBV4-1 and TRBJ2-7, with 11 bases that match TRBD1. The CDR3 loop spans 17 amino acids. Trimming at V came to 0 bases and at J to 2 bases, leaving 6 bases not matched to a gene. Germline V gene lookup returns CDR1 MGHRA and CDR2 YSYEKL. The CDR3 DNA is TGCGCCAGCAGCCAAGATTTGTCGGGACAGGGGGCCTACGAGCAGTACTTC. This sequence encodes CASSQDLSGQGAYEQYF.

CDR3 in amino acids: CSVEDRDNRDMSGRGYTDTQYF. The CDR3 region has the DNA TGCAGCGTTGAAGATAGGGATAACCGGGACATGAGCGGGAGGGGATACACAGATACGCAGTATTTT. The chain is built from TRBV29-1 and TRBJ2-3; 10 bases map to TRBD2. The CDR3 totals 22 residues. The trim removed 0 bases at V and 2 bases at J, leaving 23 bases unmatched. CDR1 and CDR2 (germline): SQVTM, ANQGSEA.

V is TRBV7-9 and J is TRBJ2-7, with D unclear. CDR1 and CDR2 from the germline V gene are SEHNR and FQNEAQ (reference sequence). Trimming shortened V by 1 base and J by 3 bases, and 4 bases separated the two germline ends. CDR3 length: 12 residues. The CDR3 sequence is CASSLVIYEQYF. The CDR3 DNA sequence: TGTGCCAGCAGCTTAGTCATCTACGAGCAGTACTTC.

The chain has TRBV5-1 and TRBJ1-1; D is unresolved. The V gene lost 0 bases and the J gene lost 13 bases, with 13 bases spanning the gap. Per germline, CDR1 SGHRS and CDR2 YFSETQ. This CDR3 is 12 amino acids long. CDR3 in amino acids: CASSLAAQEVFF. In DNA, the CDR3 is TGCGCCAGCAGCTTGGCAGCCCAAGAGGTTTTCTTT. Using reference TRBV5-1 and TRBJ1-1 for the parts outside the CDR3, the full variable domain is KAGVTQTPRYLIKTRGQQVTLSCSPISGHRSVSWYQQTPGQGLQFLFEYFSETQRNKGNFPGRFSGRQFSNSRSEMNVSTLELGDSALYLCASSLAAQEVFFGQGTRLTVV.

The V gene is TRBV6-6, the J gene TRBJ1-1; 8 positions agree with TRBD1. This CDR3 contains 14 residues. CDR1 MNHNY and CDR2 SVGAGI come from the germline V gene (reference sequence). J was trimmed by 11 bases and V by 4 bases; bases with no gene match: 12. Written as DNA, the CDR3 is TGTGCCAGCAGTTCCTCGGACAGGGACGGTCGGGCTTTCTTT. Translating it yields CASSSSDRDGRAFF.

This chain uses TRBV28 with TRBJ2-3; 8 bases line up with TRBD1. Germline V gene sequence: CDR1 MDHEN, CDR2 SYDVKM. The ends lost 5 bases at V and 8 bases at J; junction bases unmatched: 3. The length of the CDR3 is 12 residues. The CDR3 spells CASSRTGGTQYF. The CDR3 region has the DNA TGTGCCAGCAGTCGTACAGGGGGTACGCAGTATTTT. The full variable domain, with the rest looked up from reference TRBV28 and TRBJ2-3, is DVKVTQSSRYLVKRTGEKVFLECVQDMDHENMFWYRQDPGLGLRLIYFSYDVKMKEKGDIPEGYSVSREKKERFSLILESASTNQTSMYLCASSRTGGTQYFGPGTRLTVL.

This chain links TRBV7-9 with TRBJ1-1; 7 bases map to TRBD1. The trim removed 4 bases at V and 5 bases at J, leaving 4 bases unmatched. There are 13 residues in the CDR3. The germline V gene encodes CDR1 SEHNR and CDR2 FQNEAQ (reference sequence). CDR3: CASSSTGWTEAFF. CDR3 nucleotides: TGTGCCAGCAGCTCGACAGGGTGGACTGAAGCTTTCTTT.

This chain links TRBV16 with TRBJ1-4; D is ambiguous. Between the trimmed V and J ends, which lost 3 bases and 8 bases, there was a span of 16 bases. Germline values: CDR1 KGHSY, CDR2 FQNENV. The CDR3 contains 15 residues. For the CDR3, the DNA is TGTGCCAGCAGCCACCCGGCCCTAGTCGGCGAAAAACTGTTTTTT. It translates to CASSHPALVGEKLFF.

The chain is built from TRBV4-3 and TRBJ2-5; 15 nucleotides align to TRBD2. The CDR3 is 18 residues long. In germline, CDR1 is LGHNA, CDR2 YSLEER. The ends lost 0 bases at V and 5 bases at J; junction bases unmatched: 7. CDR3 nucleotides: TGCGCCAGCAGCCAAGACGGCGGGACTAGCGGGAGGTATGAGACCCAGTACTTC. This encodes CASSQDGGTSGRYETQYF.

The chain couples TRBV5-1 to TRBJ2-5; D might be TRBD1 (5 bases). Looked up from germline, CDR1 is SGHRS and CDR2 is YFSETQ. The CDR3 loop spans 14 amino acids. Trimming pared 6 bases from V and 0 bases from J, leaving 12 bases between. CDR3 protein: CASKPQVYQETQYF. The CDR3 DNA reads as TGCGCCAGCAAGCCACAGGTCTACCAAGAGACCCAGTACTTC.

The chain carries TRBV28 and TRBJ1-4; D is perhaps TRBD1 (5 bases). V lost 8 bases and J lost 5, with 9 bases in between. CDR1 is MDHEN and CDR2 is SYDVKM in the germline V gene. CDR3 length: 12 residues. The CDR3 region is CASQGTNEKLFF. The CDR3, as DNA: TGTGCCAGCCAGGGTACCAATGAAAAACTGTTTTTT.

CDR3 nucleotides: TGTGCCATCAGTGAGTCACTCGCTAGCGGGAGCCTAAATGAGCAGTTCTTC. Protein: CAISESLASGSLNEQFF. This rearrangement joins TRBV10-3 to TRBJ2-1; 10 nucleotides align to TRBD2. This CDR3 has 17 residues. Looked up from germline, CDR1 is ENHRY and CDR2 is SYGVKD. Germline trimming cut 0 bases from V and 7 bases from J; bases unmatched to any gene: 9.